Listed here is a single TCR beta chain. This clonotype appeared a few times. Its antigen is currently not known. No base quality values were provided; no much bigger clone lies one nucleotide off. This specimen comes from a study of T-cell reconstitution after alpha-beta-depleted transplantation in children listed by TCRdb under 2016. A note on the overall study: The study quantitatively tracked T-cell immune reconstitution after TCRalphabeta/CD19-depleted allogeneic hematopoietic cell transplantation in children using TCR repertoire profiling. Results and caveats for the whole study, not just this receptor: In some patients, the high TCRbeta diversity seen at day 60 was put down to recipient T cells and intrathymic progenitors that had survived conditioning. Hyperexpanded clone frequencies declined over subsequent months; after one year, T-cell counts and TCRbeta diversity were mostly attributed to newly produced T cells. About two months after transplant, the apparently early recovery of alphabetaT-cell counts reportedly depended on just several hundred clones that had expanded rapidly and came from non-depleted graft cells.

Library preparation employed PCR. Sequencing was carried out with an Illumina HiSeq 2500. To normalize quantification of the TCRbeta repertoire, the TCR libraries were built with molecular barcoding that relied on unique molecular identifiers. TCRdb applied fastp at Q25 and MiXCR to the public reads, then kept only in-frame beta chains. Rows are combined by CDR3 protein, so each entry shows the most common genes and DNA. Counted in this sample were 900,000 or so distinct CDR3 sequences; around 17% of them appeared once. In total, the top ten clones hold approximately 4.5% of the sample. The intended sense of this specimen's treatment or condition label: allogeneic hematopoietic cell transplantation with graft depleted of TCRalphabeta T cells and CD19 B cells. The transplant recipients were children given TCRalphabeta/CD19-depleted allogeneic hematopoietic cell grafts. Trimming takes 3 bases off V and 6 bases off J; junction bases not matched to a gene: 6. The CDR3 holds 14 amino acids from the cysteine to the phenylalanine. Just the 42-base CDR3 DNA is kept, in frame starting at base 1. CDR1 and CDR2 are drawn from the germline V gene: SGDLS, YYNGEE.

This TCR was sampled from a male patient under 18 who had a stem cell transplant for acute lymphoblastic leukemia, so the T cells may come from the graft donor. Sequenced material: PBMCs, mostly from graft donor cells, taken 360 days after TCRalphabeta/CD19-depleted stem cell transplant. The rearranged segments are TRBV9 and TRBJ2-3, with TRBD1 matching 8 junction bases. The CDR3 protein sequence reads: CASSERTGYDTQYF. The sequence in DNA is TGTGCCAGCAGCGAAAGGACAGGGTACGATACGCAGTATTTT.